This T cell receptor beta chain was captured by sequencing in a study of blood T cells in healthy people across ages. Study outcomes and limitations: What prevented conclusive comparison of naive and antigen-experienced cells was that PBMCs were unsorted. Naive CD4+ cells and diversity were both higher in long-lived donors than in aged donors. Investigators treated diversity estimates from one million T cells as underestimates.

A second PCR of 7 to 11 cycles used a sample-barcoded 5' primer and a J-beta primer mix. From the 5' RACE reads, TCRdb called clonotypes with MiXCR, one entry per CDR3 protein. The profile shows more than 650,000 distinct CDR3 sequences, 22% of them singletons. As concerns this clonotype: Its antigen remains unknown.

Peripheral blood samples of 9 to 10 milliliters were drawn from each donor. The V gene lost 2 bases and the J gene lost 7 bases, with 9 bases spanning the gap. The CDR3 is made up of 12 amino acids. CDR1 and CDR2 (germline): MNHEY, SVGAGI. The clonotype was recovered from a man between 65 and 85 years old in good health. This rearrangement joins TRBV6-5 to TRBJ2-7, with D tentatively TRBD2 (6 bases). The source material was blood. Here the CDR3 DNA reads TGTGCCAGCAGTTACCGGGCGGGGGAGCAGTACTTC. Protein sequence: CASSYRAGEQYF.